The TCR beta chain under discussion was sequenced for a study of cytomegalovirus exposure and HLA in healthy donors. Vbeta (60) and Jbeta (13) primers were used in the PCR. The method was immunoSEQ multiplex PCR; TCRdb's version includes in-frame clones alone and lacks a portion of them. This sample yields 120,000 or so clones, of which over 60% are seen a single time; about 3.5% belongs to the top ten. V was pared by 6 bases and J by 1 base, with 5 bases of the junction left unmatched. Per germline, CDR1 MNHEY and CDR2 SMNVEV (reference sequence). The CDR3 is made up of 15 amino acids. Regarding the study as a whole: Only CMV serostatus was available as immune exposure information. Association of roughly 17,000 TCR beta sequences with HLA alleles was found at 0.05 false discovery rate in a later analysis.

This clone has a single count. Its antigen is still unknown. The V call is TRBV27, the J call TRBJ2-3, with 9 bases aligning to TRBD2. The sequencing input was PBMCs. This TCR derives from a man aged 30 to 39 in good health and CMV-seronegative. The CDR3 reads CASSKLAGGTDTQYF. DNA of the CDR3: TGTGCCAGCAGCAAACTAGCGGGTGGCACAGATACGCAGTATTTT.